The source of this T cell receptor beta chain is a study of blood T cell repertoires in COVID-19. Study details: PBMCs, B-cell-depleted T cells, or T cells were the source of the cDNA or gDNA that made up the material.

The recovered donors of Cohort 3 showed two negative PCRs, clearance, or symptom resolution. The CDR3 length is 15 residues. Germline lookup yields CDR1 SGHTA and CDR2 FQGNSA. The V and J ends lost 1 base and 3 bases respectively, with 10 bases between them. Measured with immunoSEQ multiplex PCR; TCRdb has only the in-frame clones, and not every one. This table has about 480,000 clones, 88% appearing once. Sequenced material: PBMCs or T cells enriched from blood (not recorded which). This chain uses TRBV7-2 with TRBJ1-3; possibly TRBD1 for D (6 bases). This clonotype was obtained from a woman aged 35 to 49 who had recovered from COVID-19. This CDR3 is CASSLDRVGGNTIYF. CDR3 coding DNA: TGTGCCAGCAGCTTAGACAGGGTGGGTGGAAACACCATATATTTT.